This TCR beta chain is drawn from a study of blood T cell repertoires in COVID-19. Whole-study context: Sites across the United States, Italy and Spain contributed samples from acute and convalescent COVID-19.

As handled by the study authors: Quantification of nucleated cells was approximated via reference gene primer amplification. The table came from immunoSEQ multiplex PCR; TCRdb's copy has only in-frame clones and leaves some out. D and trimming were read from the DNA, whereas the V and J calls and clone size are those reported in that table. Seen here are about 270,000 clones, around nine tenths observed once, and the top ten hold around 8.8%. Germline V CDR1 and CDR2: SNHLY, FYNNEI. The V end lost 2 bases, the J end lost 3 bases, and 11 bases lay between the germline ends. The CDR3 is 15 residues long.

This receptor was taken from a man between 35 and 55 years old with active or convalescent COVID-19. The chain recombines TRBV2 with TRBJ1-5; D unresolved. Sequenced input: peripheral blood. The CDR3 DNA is TGTGCCAGCAGTGAAAGGCTACAGTTCAATCAGCCCCAGCATTTT. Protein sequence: CASSERLQFNQPQHF. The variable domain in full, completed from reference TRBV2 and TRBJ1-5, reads EPEVTQTPSHQVTQMGQEVILRCVPISNHLYFYWYRQILGQKVEFLVSFYNNEISEKSEIFDDQFSVERPDGSNFTLKIRSTKLEDSAMYFCASSERLQFNQPQHFGDGTRLSIL.